The TCR beta chain under discussion was sequenced for a study of T cell repertoires in cytomegalovirus infection. With 1 base clipped from V and 4 bases from J, the junction kept 4 bases outside the gene matches. The CDR3 extends over 16 amino acids. From germline, CDR1 is KGHDR and CDR2 SFDVKD. Study conclusions and caveats: The response measured ex vivo was dominated by TCR beta clonotypes (HLA-C-restricted and CMV-specific).

As concerns this clonotype: Its antigen is still unknown.

One entry per CDR3 protein results from TCRdb running MiXCR on the reads. The sample yields roughly 920,000 distinct CDR3 sequences, around 32% seen once. The input for sequencing was cultured CD8+ T cells from PBMCs, taken from culture after CMV antigen stimulation. The chain is built from TRBV24-1 and TRBJ2-1; the match to TRBD1 covers 9 bases. The TCR originated in a human donor in good health (CMV status not recorded). Some clones in this sample may be carry-over from other donors' samples. CDR3 bases: TGTGCCACCAGTGATTTAATCGGGACAGGGTACAATGAGCAGTTCTTC. This sequence encodes CATSDLIGTGYNEQFF.